The T cell receptor (beta chain) under discussion was sequenced for a study of blood T cells in healthy people across ages (dated by TCRdb to between 2014 and 2016). Study-wide context: In model experiments, template switching captured about one uniquely barcoded TCR beta cDNA molecule for every two T cells. The study measured age-related changes in TCR beta repertoire diversity using deep sequencing normalized with unique cDNA molecular identifiers. Four age groups were formed from the donors: young (average approximately 17 years), middle-aged (just under 40), aged (62) and long-lived (around 80). The study analyzed two additional independent replicas of 1 million unique cDNA reads from the same blood draw for two donors, one aged 18 to 30 and one aged 80 or older.

To note about this clonotype: Its antigen is still unknown. No base quality information exists; no much larger clone differs at one position.

The paper's findings and limits, for the study overall: Estimates of total diversity based on one million sequenced T cells were considered lower bounds and underestimates. Because the CMV infection status of the donors was unknown, age-related changes in expanded clonotypes may potentially have been confounded. Conclusive comparison of naive and antigen-experienced compartments was prevented by the profiling of bulk unsorted PBMCs. As age increased, observed TCR beta diversity per million T cells dropped in a roughly linear way, and a significant reduction was already evident by age 40. Compared with the aged group, the long-lived group had more naive CD4+ T cells, fewer expanded clones and increased TCR diversity, suggesting age selection. A strong correlation was found between observed TCR beta diversity and the percentage of naive T cells measured by flow cytometry.

The CDR3 sequence holds 14 residues, the cysteine and phenylalanine included. The retained sequence is limited to the CDR3, 42 bases, with the frame set at the first base. V drops 2 bases and J drops 5 bases, leaving 13 bases in between. From a lookup of the germline V gene (reference sequence), CDR1 and CDR2 are MNHEY and SMNVEV. Donors were a few dozen systemically healthy Caucasian individuals from Russia aged 6 to 90 years. Approximately 11 milliliters of peripheral blood were drawn from each donor into EDTA-treated Vacutainer tubes. Ficoll-Paque density-gradient centrifugation was used to isolate PBMCs, with at least 7 million obtained per sample. Trizol reagent was used to extract total RNA from PBMCs, with at least 5.5 micrograms per sample. The percentages of naive CD45RAhigh/CD27high T cells were determined by flow cytometry on a PBMC aliquot from every donor. The library was generated by 5' RACE. The instrument was an Illumina HiSeq 2500. A second 7 to 11 cycle PCR used a sample-barcoded 5' primer and a J-beta primer mix. A unique molecular identifier was introduced onto each TCR beta cDNA molecule by a template-switch 5' adaptor carrying 12 random nucleotides. At least 2.5 million CDR3-containing paired-end reads were obtained from each sample. First-strand cDNA synthesis was performed from all RNA using the Mint cDNA synthesis kit, with priming by a TRBC-specific oligonucleotide. All cDNA was treated with uracil-DNA glycosylase and then went through a first 18-cycle PCR with the universal primers M1SS and BC2_uni_R. Under the source paper's analysis protocol: For normalization, 1 million high-quality reads, each with a distinct molecular identifier, were randomly selected from each sample. Reads sharing molecular identifiers were discarded rather than binned into consensus sequences. CDR3 identification, clonotype clustering and error correction used MiTCR with a Q25 quality threshold and the strictest error-elimination algorithm. A nonparametric unseen species model with Euler transformation was used to estimate lower-bound total TCR beta diversity. TCRdb reran the public reads through fastp at Q25 and MiXCR, keeping productive beta chains. Under each unique CDR3 protein, matching rows form one entry showing the most common genes and DNA. Here the V and J calls rest on TCRdb's processing, not on the authors' analysis. In this sample the table shows 600,000 to 900,000 distinct CDR3 sequences, approximately 24% of which occur a single time. The biggest ten clones account for around 2.9% of the sample.

The same data also contributed to another study, on T cells of mothers and their children. As the second publication notes: Nine systemically healthy Caucasian individuals served as donors, namely three mothers together with their six children. cDNA synthesis used all of the extracted RNA, with roughly 1.5 ug of RNA in each 15 ul reaction. In the second PCR, the M1S primer introduced both the sample barcodes and 2-4 random nucleotides. Each mother yielded over 9.5 million TCR beta CDR3 reads and each child a few million reads. TCR recombination output is similarly shaped by thymic selection in related and unrelated pairs, with a minor effect exerted by inherited differences. Related mother-child pairs always showed normalized repertoire overlap that was slightly higher than in unrelated mother-child pairs, though the difference was never significant. No persistent microchimeric T cell clones were found, with a detection sensitivity of 85 to 100 clones per million clonotypes. Deep NGS was used in the study to compare the TCR beta repertoires of mothers and children and to look for features that separate related mother-child pairs from unrelated individuals. Mothers averaged roughly 40 +/- 4 years of age and children averaged approximately 12 +/- 4 years. After adapter ligation was performed with NEBNext reagents, the libraries were sequenced on an Illumina HiSeq 2000 with 100+100 nt paired-end reads. Mother and child libraries were prepared a month apart and sequenced in separate runs to prevent cross-contamination. For each donor, somewhere between roughly 450,000 and 2,200,000 distinct TCR beta clonotypes were identified. Naive TCR beta clonotypes were estimated from low-frequency clonotypes matched to each donor's FACS-determined naive share, without sorting.

What was sequenced was blood. The rearranged chain carries TRBV27 and TRBJ2-7; no confident D gene assignment can be made. The clonotype was recovered from a boy aged 5-17 years in good health. The DNA reads as follows: TGTGCCAGCAGTTTAGTATGGGGTGGTAACGAGCAGTACTTC. It is translated as CASSLVWGGNEQYF.